The 11 T cell receptor beta chains in this list originate from one sample, sequenced in a study of PD-1 blockade in classical Hodgkin lymphoma. Time point given: cycle 4 day 1 (C4D1), after six to seven weeks of nivolumab. All the patients suffered relapse after autologous stem cell transplantation, and brentuximab vedotin exposure differed. Data came from immunoSEQ multiplex PCR; TCRdb stores just in-frame clones and leaves some out. The sample has under 35,000 clones; roughly 76% are singletons. Source: peripheral blood mononuclear cells (PBMCs), taken before the fourth cycle of nivolumab. The receptors here all came from a human donor with classical Hodgkin lymphoma.

This chain links TRBV25-1 with TRBJ2-1; no definite D call. This CDR3 comprises 14 residues. Germline V gives CDR1 MGHDK, CDR2 SYGVNS. V shed 1 base and J shed 4 bases, with 8 bases lying between them. CDR3 protein: CASSESPGYNEQFF. The CDR3 DNA follows: TGTGCCAGCAGTGAATCTCCCGGGTACAATGAGCAGTTCTTC.

V and J are TRBV27 and TRBJ1-1; D not resolved. Between the trimmed V and J ends, which lost 1 base and 8 bases, there was a span of 11 bases. The CDR3 is 13 amino acids. The germline V gene encodes CDR1 MNHEY and CDR2 SMNVEV (reference sequence). The CDR3 DNA sequence: TGTGCCAGCAGTTTATACGCCGGCAACGAAGCTTTCTTT. This encodes CASSLYAGNEAFF.

This clone was seen just once. The chain links TRBV10-3 to TRBJ2-2; the D gene is possibly TRBD1 (7 bases). Germline V lookup: CDR1 ENHRY, CDR2 SYGVKD. Trimming took 7 bases from V and 4 from J, leaving 25 bases between them. This CDR3 comprises 18 residues. CDR3 sequence (DNA): TGTGCCATCACGGGGGCGTCTGACAGGGTGGAATTCACCGGGGAGCTGTTTTTT. This gives the protein CAITGASDRVEFTGELFF.

This chain uses TRBV19 with TRBJ1-2; D perhaps matches TRBD1 (5 bases). V lost 5 bases and J lost 6, with 13 bases in between. Germline CDR1 is LNHDA and CDR2 is SQIVND (reference sequence). The CDR3 runs 13 residues. DNA for the CDR3: TGTGCCAGTAGTTGGAAAGGGACTGATGGCTACACCTTC. It yields the protein CASSWKGTDGYTF.

The V and J genes are TRBV19 and TRBJ2-4; D is possibly TRBD1 (5 bases). Germline CDR1 and CDR2: LNHDA and SQIVND (reference sequence). V lost 1 base and J lost 8, with 9 bases in between. The CDR3 length is 13 residues. CDR3 coding DNA: TGTGCCAGTAGTATAGGCAGGGAAGACATTCAGTACTTC. Translating it yields CASSIGREDIQYF.

The V and J genes are TRBV27 and TRBJ2-1; 11 nucleotides match TRBD2. The CDR3 spans 13 residues. The V segment lost 3 bases and the J segment 9 bases; nucleotides outside the gene matches: 1. CDR1 and CDR2 from the germline V gene are MNHEY and SMNVEV (reference sequence). The CDR3 DNA sequence: TGTGCCAGCAGTTTCGGGACTAGCGGTGAGCAGTTCTTC. Translating gives CASSFGTSGEQFF.

This clone was recorded a few times. The chain combines TRBV5-6 with TRBJ2-7, with D maybe TRBD1 (6 bases). V shed 0 bases and J shed 1 base, with 14 bases lying between them. Per the germline V gene, CDR1 is SGHDT and CDR2 is YYEEEE. The CDR3 extends over 16 amino acids. The CDR3 nucleotides read TGTGCCAGCAGCTTGGGCAGGGGCCTATCATCCTACGAGCAGTACTTC. It encodes CASSLGRGLSSYEQYF.

The rearrangement links TRBV9 to TRBJ1-1; 7 nucleotides match TRBD1. V was clipped by 3 bases and J by 6 bases; unmatched bases: 5. Germline lookup yields CDR1 SGDLS and CDR2 YYNGEE. The CDR3 totals 13 residues. The CDR3 is CASSETGFSEAFF. DNA of the CDR3: TGTGCCAGCAGCGAGACAGGGTTCTCTGAAGCTTTCTTT.

The chain has TRBV18 and TRBJ2-6; D perhaps matches TRBD1 (6 bases). In germline, CDR1 is KGHSH, CDR2 LQKENI. The germline V and J ends were trimmed by 7 bases and 3 bases, with 31 bases remaining between them. CDR3 length equals 21 residues. CDR3 sequence (DNA): TGTGCCAGCTGCCCCATCTTCTCCGAAACAGGGAATCGACATGGGGCCAACGTCCTGACTTTC. As protein: CASCPIFSETGNRHGANVLTF.

This chain uses TRBV9 with TRBJ2-7; 15 bases agree with TRBD2. Germline CDR1 is SGDLS and CDR2 is YYNGEE. The V gene end was trimmed by 4 bases and the J gene end by 3 bases; junction bases not matched to a gene: 11. The CDR3 spans 18 residues. DNA of the CDR3: TGTGCCAGCAGCCTCGGACTAGCGGGAGGGACCCTTAACTACGAGCAGTACTTC. Translation: CASSLGLAGGTLNYEQYF.

This clone was found a few times. The chain carries TRBV27 and TRBJ1-5; no firm D call. V shed 2 bases and J shed 10 bases, with 9 bases lying between them. The CDR3 covers 12 residues. Germline loops: CDR1 MNHEY, CDR2 SMNVEV (reference sequence). In DNA form, the CDR3 reads TGTGCCAGCAGTTTACCCCGGGGTCCCCAGCATTTT. Its translation: CASSLPRGPQHF.